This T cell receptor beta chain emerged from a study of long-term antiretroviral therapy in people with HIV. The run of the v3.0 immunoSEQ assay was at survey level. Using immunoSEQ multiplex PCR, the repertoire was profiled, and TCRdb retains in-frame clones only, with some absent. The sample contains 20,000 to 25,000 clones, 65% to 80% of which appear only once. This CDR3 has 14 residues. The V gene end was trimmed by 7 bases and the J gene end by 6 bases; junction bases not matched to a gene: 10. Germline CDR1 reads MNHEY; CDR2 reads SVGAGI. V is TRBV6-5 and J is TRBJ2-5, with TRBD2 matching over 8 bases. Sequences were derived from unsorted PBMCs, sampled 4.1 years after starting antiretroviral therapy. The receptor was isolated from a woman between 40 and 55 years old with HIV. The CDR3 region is CASTGGHARQTQYF. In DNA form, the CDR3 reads TGTGCCAGCACGGGGGGGCACGCTCGGCAGACCCAGTACTTC.